What follows are 28 T cell receptor beta chains derived from one specimen sequenced in a study of blood T cell repertoires in COVID-19. Clones were sequenced by immunoSEQ multiplex PCR, and TCRdb holds only the in-frame ones, with some missing. The data hold tens of thousands of clones, with roughly 73% observed a single time. Sequenced: peripheral blood. These TCRs come from a woman in her sixties or seventies with acute or convalescent COVID-19.

The chain recombines TRBV5-1 with TRBJ1-3; D gene unclear. Trimming removed 3 bases from V and 8 bases from J, with 12 bases in between. In germline, CDR1 is SGHRS, CDR2 YFSETQ. The CDR3 spans 13 residues. The DNA of the CDR3 is TGCGCCAGCAGCTCACCAGGTATAGACACCATATATTTT. Protein sequence: CASSSPGIDTIYF.

V and J are TRBV3-1 (or the pseudogene TRBV3-2) and TRBJ2-3, with 15 bases identical to TRBD2. The length of the CDR3 is 18 residues. V lost 0 bases, J lost 4 bases, and 5 bases stayed unmatched. Germline-derived CDR1 and CDR2 are LGHDT and YNNKEL (reference sequence). CDR3 bases: TGTGCCAGCAGCCAAGATATCGGACTAGCGGGGGGGCCAGATACGCAGTATTTT. Its translation: CASSQDIGLAGGPDTQYF.

This clone was seen only a few times. V gene TRBV7-9 combines with J gene TRBJ2-1; 16 positions match TRBD2. The V segment lost 4 bases and the J segment 4 bases; nucleotides outside the gene matches: 4. This CDR3 region has 17 residues. CDR1 is SEHNR and CDR2 is FQNEAQ in the germline V gene (reference sequence). For the CDR3, the DNA is TGTGCCAGCAGCTGGGGACTAGCGGGGGGGAGGTACAATGAGCAGTTCTTC. Its translation is CASSWGLAGGRYNEQFF.

The V call is TRBV7-2, the J call TRBJ2-1, with D perhaps matching TRBD1 (8 bases). The CDR3 extends over 13 amino acids. The germline V gene encodes CDR1 SGHTA and CDR2 FQGNSA. Deletions cut 6 bases from V and 8 bases from J, with 14 bases between. The CDR3 sequence: CASSYTGGDEQFF. The CDR3 DNA follows: TGTGCCAGCAGTTACACAGGGGGGGATGAGCAGTTCTTC.

This chain connects TRBV4-1 to TRBJ2-7, with D possibly TRBD1 on 6 matching bases. Germline V CDR1 and CDR2: MGHRA, YSYEKL. V dropped 1 base and J dropped 0 bases, with 7 bases sitting between them. There are 14 residues in the CDR3. In nucleotides, the CDR3 is TGCGCCAGCAGCCAAGGGGACATCTCCTACGAGCAGTACTTC. It codes for CASSQGDISYEQYF.

The chain links TRBV7-2 to TRBJ1-5; D perhaps matches TRBD1 (6 bases). Germline CDR1 SGHTA, CDR2 FQGNSA. V gave up 2 bases and J gave up 3 bases, with 8 bases separating them. The CDR3 loop spans 14 amino acids. This CDR3 is CASSLNRVNQPQHF. CDR3 coding DNA: TGTGCCAGCAGCTTAAACAGGGTCAATCAGCCCCAGCATTTT.

The genes are TRBV29-1 and TRBJ1-1; 12 bases fit TRBD1. The CDR3 loop spans 18 amino acids. With 5 bases clipped from V and 1 base from J, the junction kept 14 bases outside the gene matches. The V gene's germline CDR1 is SQVTM and CDR2 ANQGSEA. CDR3 sequence reads: CSVFPFPGQGATNTEAFF. In nucleotides, the CDR3 is TGCAGCGTTTTCCCCTTCCCGGGACAGGGGGCTACGAACACTGAAGCTTTCTTT.

The rearrangement links TRBV7-2 to TRBJ2-1; D possibly corresponds to TRBD2 (7 bases). This CDR3 is 15 amino acids long. Trimming took 4 bases from V and 8 from J, leaving 18 bases between them. CDR1 and CDR2 (germline): SGHTA, FQGNSA. The CDR3: CASSSGGLVWDEQFF. The DNA for the CDR3 is TGTGCCAGCAGCTCCGGGGGGCTGGTTTGGGATGAGCAGTTCTTC.

This chain uses TRBV4-2 with TRBJ1-6; 7 bases map to TRBD1. With 9 bases clipped from V and 6 bases from J, the junction kept 8 bases outside the gene matches. Germline CDR1 reads LGHNA; CDR2 reads YNFKEQ. CDR3 length equals 14 residues. The CDR3 region is CASGQGEVNSPLHF. As DNA, the CDR3 is TGTGCCAGTGGCCAGGGGGAGGTTAATTCACCCCTCCACTTT.

The genes are TRBV25-1 and TRBJ1-3; 11 bases match TRBD1. Germline loops: CDR1 MGHDK, CDR2 SYGVNS. The CDR3 runs to 17 residues. V shed 3 bases, J shed 6 bases, and the junction held 10 bases outside the gene matches. In DNA, the CDR3 is TGTGCCAGCAGTGAGCTAACCGGGACAGGGGGGGAAAACACCATATATTTT. It specifies CASSELTGTGGENTIYF.

The table lists this clone with a count of one. The V call is TRBV5-4, the J call TRBJ2-2; 7 positions agree with TRBD1. CDR1 is SGHNT, CDR2 YYREEE, per germline (reference sequence). V lost 4 bases and J lost 1; bases outside the gene matches: 4. The CDR3 contains 15 residues. CDR3 sequence (DNA): TGTGCCAGCAGCCCTAACAGGGGGAACACCGGGGAGCTGTTTTTT. Protein: CASSPNRGNTGELFF.

This chain connects TRBV29-1 to TRBJ2-7; a possible D gene is TRBD1 (5 bases). CDR1 is SQVTM and CDR2 is ANQGSEA in the germline V gene. V lost 4 bases and J 5 bases, leaving 9 bases between the germline ends. The CDR3 consists of 11 residues. CDR3 loop: CSVAQVDEQYF. CDR3 coding DNA: TGCAGCGTTGCACAGGTAGACGAGCAGTACTTC.

The rearrangement uses TRBV5-1 and TRBJ2-6; unclear D gene. From germline, CDR1 is SGHRS and CDR2 YFSETQ. V was cut by 4 bases and J by 0 bases, with 8 bases left in between. CDR3 length: 15 amino acids. The CDR3 spells CASSPLSSGANVLTF. Here the CDR3 DNA reads TGCGCCAGCAGCCCCTTGAGCTCTGGGGCCAACGTCCTGACTTTC.

This clone was observed once. The gene calls are TRBV6-5 and TRBJ2-1; TRBD1 is a possible D gene (6 bases). V was trimmed by 6 bases and J by 4 bases, leaving 16 bases between them. Per germline, CDR1 MNHEY and CDR2 SVGAGI. CDR3 length: 15 residues. CDR3 protein: CASRIQGVGYNEQFF. The CDR3, as DNA: TGTGCCAGCAGGATACAGGGAGTAGGGTACAATGAGCAGTTCTTC.

The chain recombines TRBV5-6 with TRBJ2-5; tentatively, D is TRBD1 (7 bases). Trimming cost V 2 bases and J 5 bases, with 19 bases left between them. The germline CDR1 and CDR2 sequences are SGHDT and YYEEEE. This CDR3 comprises 16 residues. CDR3 in DNA: TGTGCCAGCAGCTTACAAACAGGGGACTTGTCTGAGACCCAGTACTTC. Translation: CASSLQTGDLSETQYF.

V is TRBV7-9 and J is TRBJ2-1, with 9 bases lining up with TRBD2. The CDR3 is made up of 16 amino acids. Germline CDR1 reads SEHNR; CDR2 reads FQNEAQ (reference sequence). The V gene end was trimmed by 2 bases and the J gene end by 0 bases; junction bases not matched to a gene: 2. In DNA form, the CDR3 reads TGTGCCAGCAGCTTATCACTAGCGGGCTCCTACAATGAGCAGTTCTTC. Amino acid sequence: CASSLSLAGSYNEQFF.

The chain combines TRBV9 with TRBJ1-2, with a weak D call TRBD1 (6 bases). In germline, CDR1 is SGDLS, CDR2 YYNGEE. Trimming took 0 bases from V and 7 from J, leaving 13 bases between them. The CDR3 is 14 residues long. CDR3 nucleotides: TGTGCCAGCAGCGTAGGGCAGGGGATAACTGGCTACACCTTC. This translates into CASSVGQGITGYTF.

CDR3 sequence (DNA): TGTGCCAGCAGTTCCTTGACAGGGACCTATAATTCACCCCTCCACTTT. This translates into CASSSLTGTYNSPLHF. This chain connects TRBV6-5 to TRBJ1-6; 7 nucleotides agree with TRBD1. Germline V lookup: CDR1 MNHEY, CDR2 SVGAGI. CDR3 length equals 16 residues. The trim removed 4 bases at V and 2 bases at J, leaving 5 bases unmatched.

The chain combines TRBV2 with TRBJ2-5; the match to TRBD1 covers 7 bases. The CDR3 totals 12 residues. J lost 3 bases, V lost 11 bases, and 6 bases had no gene match. Per germline, CDR1 SNHLY and CDR2 FYNNEI. This chain's CDR3 is CAGQGVKETQYF. As DNA, the CDR3 is TGTGCCGGCCAGGGGGTTAAAGAGACCCAGTACTTC.

The sample holds a few counts of this clone. The chain is built from TRBV5-5 and TRBJ1-5; D uncertain. In germline, CDR1 is SGHKS, CDR2 YYEKEE (reference sequence). The CDR3 length is 12 residues. The V gene lost 0 bases and the J gene lost 10 bases, with 8 bases spanning the gap. The CDR3, as DNA: TGTGCCAGCAGCTTGGGGATGGGCCCCCAGCATTTT. It codes for CASSLGMGPQHF.

This chain joins TRBV4-2 and TRBJ1-6; 8 bases fit TRBD1. Trimming cost V 9 bases and J 5 bases; bases outside gene matches: 9. Germline-derived CDR1 and CDR2 are LGHNA and YNFKEQ. The CDR3 runs to 15 residues. The CDR3 nucleotides are TGTGCCAGTTCTCTCTCGGGACAGGATAATTCACCCCTCCACTTT. Its protein is CASSLSGQDNSPLHF.

CDR3 amino acids: CASSVASGIMGGTEAFF. The CDR3 bases are TGTGCCAGCAGCGTAGCTTCGGGGATCATGGGAGGCACTGAAGCTTTCTTT. The chain uses TRBV9 and TRBJ1-1; D remains ambiguous. Trimming took off 0 bases at V and 4 bases at J, with 19 bases between the two ends. The CDR3 has 17 amino acids. Germline CDR1 is SGDLS and CDR2 is YYNGEE.

This chain connects TRBV5-4 to TRBJ2-5, with TRBD2 matching over 7 bases. Looked up from germline, CDR1 is SGHNT and CDR2 is YYREEE (reference sequence). CDR3 size: 15 residues. Unmatched junction bases numbered 8, after V lost 3 bases and J lost 3 bases. The CDR3 loop reads CASSSWTREKETQYF. As DNA, the CDR3 is TGTGCCAGCAGCTCCTGGACTAGGGAAAAAGAGACCCAGTACTTC.

This clone was seen just once. The rearrangement uses TRBV21-1 and TRBJ2-7; TRBD2 is the table's D call, not checked against the DNA. TRBV21-1 is a documented pseudogene. The CDR3 consists of 17 residues. CDR3 nucleotide sequence: TGTGCCAGCAGCAAAAATTGCGGGATCGCCAAGTCCTACGAGCAGTACTTC. It yields the protein CASSKNCGIAKSYEQYF.

This clone has just one count. This chain uses TRBV7-2 with TRBJ1-5, with 7 bases fitting TRBD1. From germline, CDR1 is SGHTA and CDR2 FQGNSA. CDR3 size: 14 residues. The J segment lost 9 bases and the V segment lost 3 bases, leaving 8 bases of the junction unmatched. This CDR3 reads CASSFGVGDRPQHF. In DNA form, the CDR3 reads TGTGCCAGCAGCTTCGGGGTGGGGGACAGGCCCCAGCATTTT.

The genes are TRBV12-3 or TRBV12-4 and TRBJ1-5; no definite D call. V was pared by 8 bases and J by 5 bases, with 13 bases between. This CDR3 comprises 13 residues. DNA for the CDR3: TGTGCCAGCCAAAGATGGGGAGATCAGCCCCAGCATTTT. As protein: CASQRWGDQPQHF.

The V call is TRBV7-6, the J call TRBJ1-4, with D possibly being TRBD1 (5 bases). The CDR3 runs to 18 residues. With 5 bases removed from V and 0 bases from J, the gap between germline ends came to 19 bases. CDR1 and CDR2 (germline): SGHVS, FNYEAQ. CDR3 residues: CASSRNRPRGSTNEKLFF. The CDR3 bases are TGTGCCAGCAGCCGAAACCGTCCCCGGGGGTCAACTAATGAAAAACTGTTTTTT. Variable domain in full (rest from reference TRBV7-6 and TRBJ1-4): GAGVSQSPRYKVTKRGQDVALRCDPISGHVSLYWYRQALGQGPEFLTYFNYEAQQDKSGLPNDRFSAERPEGSISTLTIQRTEQRDSAMYRCASSRNRPRGSTNEKLFFGSGTQLSVL.

This clone was detected once. This chain links TRBV9 with TRBJ1-1, with TRBD1 as a possible D gene (6 bases). V lost 3 bases and J 0 bases, leaving 18 bases between the germline ends. CDR1 and CDR2 from the germline V gene are SGDLS and YYNGEE. This CDR3 is 17 amino acids long. In DNA, the CDR3 is TGTGCCAGCAGCGAGGGGACGTACGGACAGCTGAACACTGAAGCTTTCTTT. This gives the protein CASSEGTYGQLNTEAFF.